The T cell receptor (beta chain) under discussion was sequenced for a study of cytomegalovirus exposure and HLA in healthy donors (dated by TCRdb to between 2016 and 2019). For context, the study as a whole: An earlier analysis of roughly 630 of the donors reported approximately 300 Gb of sequence data and around 110 million unique TCR beta sequences from around 200 million T cells. Typing coverage varied by locus: roughly 629-640 donors for A, B, C, DRB1 and DQB1; approximately 520 for DQA1; around 570 for DPA1; approximately 470 for DPB1. An earlier analysis of about 600 of the donors used high-throughput TCR beta sequencing to judge whether each TCR beta V gene segment behaved as functional or pseudogenic. A few DR-DQ haplotypes were treated as single units for association and clustering because of strong linkage in the cohort. In a later genetic analysis, genome-wide SNP genotypes for about three fifths of the 666 donors were used, and that subset was treated as a discovery cohort. Rather than using new phenotypic data, the later analysis identified candidate immune exposures from TCR beta sequences and from how often those sequences occurred across donors. A separate validation cohort of 90 to 150 different subjects was used in addition to the 666-subject first cohort. Among 398 genotyped donors of the cohort, an average of about 240,000 unique TCR beta nucleotide sequences were sequenced per donor, around a sixth of them non-productive. The genetic ancestry cluster associated with self-reported Caucasian donors included 80% to 90% of the 300 to 400 genotyped donors. To predict cytomegalovirus infection status, the study brought together high-throughput TCR immunosequencing, statistical association of individual TCRs with disease status, and machine learning. The study aimed to test whether signatures of past pathogen exposure could be identified by cataloging public T cell receptors. A later analysis re-examined previously published TCR beta repertoires from roughly 650 donors and added high-resolution HLA genotyping to investigate patterns of TCR occurrence. An early release covering just under 650 HLA-typed donors comprised about 290 gigabases of sequencing data and roughly 86 million unique TCR sequences. The study profiled the T cell repertoires of fewer than 850 subjects by immunosequencing and related them to cytomegalovirus serostatus. HLA typing covered class I and class II loci at four-digit resolution. Donor age, sex, ethnicity and CMV serostatus were collected together with the repertoire data. Every repertoire in the discovery cohort had been generated on one and the same sequencing platform. On the study overall, not on this receptor specifically: In both the original and validation cohorts, the classifier was reported to diagnose cytomegalovirus status with high specificity and sensitivity. In vitro tests confirmed that a few of the cytomegalovirus-associated TCR beta chains recognize cytomegalovirus antigens. Assigning TCR associations to individual alleles was difficult when HLA alleles, especially DR and DQ, strongly co-occurred. According to a later genetic analysis, donors in an Asian-associated ancestry cluster had fewer N-insertions in productive TCRs than the approximately 610-donor mean. According to a later analysis, parvovirus B19, influenza, CMV and Epstein-Barr virus appeared linked to several top co-occurrence clusters. V-gene and J-gene trimming of TCR beta chains was associated with a missense DCLRE1C variant in a later genetic analysis, and the association was replicated in an independent cohort. Because counts were too low, some 17 rarely observed V segments, including chromosome 9 orphons, were excluded from the earlier analysis of several hundred of the donors. Most CMV-associated TCR beta chains appeared to be HLA-restricted in a later analysis, and the HLA associations seemed to be driven largely by CMV exposure. Correlated functional status among segregating V segments might reflect linkage disequilibrium, but an unknown experimental factor could not be ruled out. The authors suggested that the approach could potentially be generalized to other disease states and immunological phenotypes. The study listed 164 TCR beta chains as associated with cytomegalovirus. According to a later analysis, TCR association rates differed among HLA loci, with DRB1 alleles showing the most associated TCRs and HLA-C alleles showing the fewest. Broadly in line with IMGT annotations, most TCR beta V segments showed up in productive rearrangements about 87% or about 30% of the time in an earlier analysis of under 700 of the donors. The 87-base-pair reads could not distinguish some IMGT-functional V segments, including TRBV6-2 and TRBV6-3, so those segments were excluded. In a later analysis, HLA-associated TCR beta chains showed more clonal expansion and lower generation probabilities than non-associated chains that were equally common. Most TCR sequences were seen in very few donors, while some public TCRs were found in many individuals. A further reported finding was that TCR beta sequences accurately predicted the HLA-A and HLA-B alleles for most subjects in the first cohort. HLA typing was unavailable for some donors at each locus, so association tests used only the typed subset. The cohort was sequenced for TCR beta chains only, and without alpha or paired-chain data the features that could be detected were limited. Roughly uniform sequencing depth across donors was assumed in presence/absence analyses, although this assumption may not hold. At a false discovery rate of 0.05, a later analysis linked 16,000 or so TCR beta sequences to specific HLA alleles. A cluster of highly shared sequence variants was judged likely to be a technical artifact of the sequencing pipeline. For the cohort, immune exposure information was limited to CMV serostatus.

The cohort comprised around 700 healthy bone marrow donors. At the time of sampling, all cohort members were nominally healthy, though unrecorded immune exposures were likely present. The donor tested CMV seronegative and was one of the 352 seronegative cohort members. A peripheral blood sample was provided by each donor, and peripheral blood mononuclear cells were used for TCR beta sequencing. The Qiagen DNeasy Blood Extraction Kit was used to extract genomic DNA from the blood cell samples. From the germline V gene, CDR1 is SGHTA and CDR2 is FQGNSA. The V end loses 4 bases and the J end loses 9 bases, and a stretch of 13 bases separates them. From its cysteine to its phenylalanine, the CDR3 spans 13 amino acids. Only the CDR3 DNA is retained, 39 bases long and in frame from the first base. About this clone: Its binding antigen is unknown. Per-base quality was not reported, and no clone a single base away is much larger than it.

Library preparation employed the immunoSEQ multiplex PCR assay. The multiplex PCR relied on a mix of 60 forward primers for TCR Vbeta segments and 13 reverse primers for TCR Jbeta segments. The CDR3 region of rearranged TCR beta genes was amplified from genomic DNA with a multiplex PCR assay. The Illumina HiSeq System was used to sequence the amplified TCR beta libraries as 87-base-pair reads. The study's processing was this. Across the roughly 700 repertoires, a later analysis counted roughly 84 million unique TCR beta chains, some 11 million of which were shared by at least two donors. Raw reads were error-corrected and collapsed into unique sequences with a nearest-neighbor algorithm that merged closely related sequences to remove PCR and sequencing errors. CDR3 sequences were aligned to IMGT reference sequences to assign V, D and J gene segments. For a sequence to be retained, a match of at least six nucleotides to both a V gene segment and a J gene segment was required. Rearrangements were classified as productive when the CDR3 lacked stop codons and remained in frame with V and J, and all other rearrangements were classified as non-productive. CDR3 was defined by IMGT convention, running from the second conserved V-encoded cysteine to the conserved J-encoded phenylalanine. In an earlier analysis of just under 600 of the donors, sequences lacking an unambiguous match to a single V gene segment were excluded. An earlier analysis of fewer than 750 of the donors called V segments functional above 56.7% productive rearrangements and segregating when the between-donor standard deviation exceeded 5%. To diagnose cytomegalovirus status from the catalog of TCR beta chain sequences, a statistical classification framework was built. In a later analysis, TCR nucleotide sequences were compared against IMGT/GENE-DB human TR gene sequences so that V and J genes could be assigned. The TCRdist pipeline was used in a later analysis to assign CDR3 sequences and most-parsimonious VDJ recombination scenarios. In a later analysis, every TCR beta chain was defined by the combination of its CDR3 amino acid sequence and its V-gene family, and reads without a unique V-gene family were dropped. To address suspected cross-contamination and a sequencing artifact, a later analysis removed 450 to 700 highly shared, low-generation-probability nucleotide sequences. For each public chain, a later analysis derived a clonal expansion index from normalized ranks of inferred template counts within each repertoire. In a later analysis, generation probabilities were computed with a VDJ recombination model fitted to out-of-frame rearrangements, and the resulting probabilities were checked against IGoR. In a later analysis, TCR-TCR, TCR-HLA and TCR-CMV co-occurrence was scored with hypergeometric tests, and a repertoire-size bias correction was applied to TCR pairs. In a later analysis, false discovery rates were estimated by permuting HLA or CMV assignments 20 times. A later analysis grouped co-occurring TCRs with DBSCAN, adding TCRdist sequence similarity when clustering within HLA-allele-positive subsets. Repertoires with fewer than 30,000 or more than 120,000 public chains, plus five repertoires with anomalous nucleotide sharing, were excluded from co-occurrence clustering. TCRdb obtained this table from immuneACCESS and retained in-frame rearrangements with V and J assigned. These tables miss some clones; where compared with another copy, unresolved V genes account for less than half of the shortfall, and the remainder is unexplained. The D gene and trimming were derived from the DNA, and the V and J assignments and clone size from that table. This sample comprises 100,000 or so clones, about 81% of them detected only once. The ten largest account for roughly 1.4% of the sample.

In this chain, TRBV7-2 is recombined with TRBJ2-4; TRBD1 could be the D gene, as 6 bases match. The origin of this receptor is a man aged 35-49 years in good health and CMV-seronegative. The sample taken for sequencing was PBMCs. The CDR3 amino acid sequence is: CASSSRDMSIQYF. The DNA sequence is given as TGTGCCAGCAGCTCCCGGGACATGAGCATTCAGTACTTC.